This T cell receptor beta chain was documented in a study of monozygotic twins with cystic fibrosis (dated by TCRdb to the early 2020s). Some background on the complete study: Barcoded libraries were made from about 3 micrograms of fragmented DNA using about 14 PCR cycles. To gauge how much genetics shapes V and J gene usage, the researchers compared TCR beta repertoires both within and across 16 monozygotic twin pairs who have cystic fibrosis. The cohort included ten female and six male twin pairs, mostly children and adolescents, aged roughly 2.0 to 40 years with a median of 9.1 years. On the day blood was drawn, the twins' weight-for-height and FEVPerc (FEV1 disease centile) were ranked against those of the 800 to 1,100 cohort participants. Data for three of the twin pairs had previously been reported in another context.

As for this clone: The specificity of this receptor is unknown. Per-base quality was not reported, and no clone a single base away is much larger than it.

CDR1 GTSNPN and CDR2 SVGIG are derived from the germline V gene (reference sequence). The CDR3 starts with the cysteine, ends with the phenylalanine, and has 14 residues. Here the CDR3 DNA is all that survives: 42 bases in frame from base 1. V sheds 3 bases and J sheds 5 bases, leaving 14 bases between their ends. Paper-wide results and their limitations: In 13 of 16 pairs, V gene usage most closely resembled the co-twin's, and the same held for J usage in 8 of 16 pairs, a pattern suggesting genetic constraints. No association turned up between shared CDR3 numbers and age, concordance or disease severity, and the cohort was small. Simpson clonality was generally low (median around 0.01), which suggests a naive-dominated repertoire, and clonality was higher in the most severely affected patients. Monozygotic CF twin pairs shared significantly more nucleotide-identical clonotypes within each pair than unrelated CF individuals shared with one another (P = 0.000026, Mann-Whitney).

The twin pairs came from the European Cystic Fibrosis Twin and Sibling Study Cohort, a cohort that recruited patients from roughly 160 CF clinics across 14 European countries. Zygosity and CFTR genotype were verified in-house, and zygosity was tested by multiplex PCR of nine short tandem repeat loci. Peripheral blood was sampled from each twin, with clinical parameters recorded on the day of blood sampling. Phenol/chloroform extraction was used to isolate genomic DNA from peripheral blood cells, and the DNA was then kept in TE buffer at 4 degrees C. TCR beta CDR3 regions were amplified by multiplex PCR using the immunoSEQ immune profiling system, following the manufacturer's instructions. An Illumina NextSeq system was used for sequencing. The paper's data handling went like this. Sequence data were processed on the immunoSEQ Analyzer platform, and clonality was computed as the square root of Simpson's index of productive rearrangements. Similarity in V and J usage was quantified by Jensen-Shannon distance, and CDR3 generation probabilities were calculated with OLGA. Shared CDR3 sequences were searched in the immuneACCESS database (August 2020) and in VDJdb (December 2020). Here the immuneACCESS table is served through TCRdb, limited to in-frame sequences with V and J called. Missing clones are a known gap in these copies; in checked studies unresolved V genes cover under half, and the rest lacks a known reason. D and trimming come from the DNA, and the V and J calls and clone size come from that table. This sample comprises about 15,000 clones, about 96% of them detected only once. In total, the top ten clones hold about 0.6% of the sample.

This receptor chain uses TRBV30 and TRBJ2-1, with the D gene not clear enough to name. This TCR came from a girl aged 2-9 years with cystic fibrosis. The sequenced sample consisted of blood. The nucleotides read TGTGCCTGGAGCGGGCCCCTACTGGACAATGAGCAGTTCTTC. This encodes CAWSGPLLDNEQFF.